A selection of T cell receptor beta chains follows, all from one sample in a study of CD8 T cells in ankylosing spondylitis. TCRdb itself ran the 5' RACE reads through MiXCR, one entry per CDR3 protein. The data hold tens of thousands of distinct CDR3 sequences, with about 5.7% observed a single time. The material sequenced was blood, either unsorted or a sorted T cell fraction (not recorded which). These receptor sequences come from a male donor with ankylosing spondylitis or in good health (not recorded which). Both conserved end residues are part of each CDR3. The order of the fields is D gene, J gene, V gene, clone size, CDR3 DNA, CDR3 protein. A D gene is named only where the DNA matches it firmly. Clone size reads once, few, many, or a class if the clone is expanded.

d_call: NA; j_call: TRBJ2-7; v_call: TRBV27; clone_size: many; cdr3_nt: TGTGCCAGCAAATCCGCCGGACAGACCTACGAGCAGTACTTC; cdr3_aa: CASKSAGQTYEQYF
d_call: TRBD2; j_call: TRBJ2-1; v_call: TRBV4-2; clone_size: few; cdr3_nt: TGTGCCAGCAGCCAAGATCGGGAGGGAAGGGAGCAGTTCTTC; cdr3_aa: CASSQDREGREQFF
d_call: NA; j_call: TRBJ2-7; v_call: TRBV6-9; clone_size: many; cdr3_nt: TGTGCCAGCAGTTATTCCTTGTCCGCAGGCGAGCAGTACTTC; cdr3_aa: CASSYSLSAGEQYF
d_call: NA; j_call: TRBJ2-3; v_call: TRBV4-1; clone_size: many; cdr3_nt: TGCGCCAGCAGCCAGATTACCCGGGGAGAGGTGGATACGCAGTATTTT; cdr3_aa: CASSQITRGEVDTQYF
d_call: NA; j_call: TRBJ2-3; v_call: TRBV29-1; clone_size: many; cdr3_nt: TGCAGCGTTGAAAGGTCGGGGGGCACCGCAGATACGCAGTATTTT; cdr3_aa: CSVERSGGTADTQYF
d_call: NA; j_call: TRBJ2-3; v_call: TRBV5-1; clone_size: many; cdr3_nt: TGCGCCAGCAGCTTGGCCGGATCAGATACGCAGTATTTT; cdr3_aa: CASSLAGSDTQYF
d_call: TRBD1; j_call: TRBJ2-1; v_call: TRBV20-1; clone_size: many; cdr3_nt: TGCAGTGCTGGTAGGGCCGGACAGGCCGTCGATGAGCAGTTCTTC; cdr3_aa: CSAGRAGQAVDEQFF
d_call: TRBD2; j_call: TRBJ2-3; v_call: TRBV28; clone_size: many; cdr3_nt: TGTGCCAGCAGTTTACCCGTGGGGACTAGCGGGGGGGGCACAGATACGCAGTATTTT; cdr3_aa: CASSLPVGTSGGGTDTQYF
d_call: NA; j_call: TRBJ2-2; v_call: TRBV5-6; clone_size: many; cdr3_nt: TGTGCCAGCAGCTTGGACGGGGGTTACACCGGGGAGCTGTTTTTT; cdr3_aa: CASSLDGGYTGELFF
d_call: NA; j_call: TRBJ2-2; v_call: TRBV9; clone_size: many; cdr3_nt: TGTGCCAGCAGCGTAGTACAGGGTGGCACCGGGGAGCTGTTTTTT; cdr3_aa: CASSVVQGGTGELFF
d_call: TRBD1; j_call: TRBJ1-6; v_call: TRBV5-1; clone_size: many; cdr3_nt: TGCGCCAGCAGCCGCCGGGACAGAGGTTCACCCCTCCACTTT; cdr3_aa: CASSRRDRGSPLHF
d_call: NA; j_call: TRBJ2-7; v_call: TRBV5-1; clone_size: many; cdr3_nt: TGCGCCAGCAGCTTCAGTCTACAGGCTACCTACGAGCAGTACTTC; cdr3_aa: CASSFSLQATYEQYF
d_call: NA; j_call: TRBJ2-3; v_call: TRBV5-1; clone_size: many; cdr3_nt: TGCGCCAGCAGCTTGACTAGCTACAGCACAGATACGCAGTATTTT; cdr3_aa: CASSLTSYSTDTQYF
d_call: TRBD1; j_call: TRBJ1-1; v_call: TRBV9; clone_size: many; cdr3_nt: TGTGCCAGTTCGCAGGGGGGAGGCACTGAAGCTTTCTTT; cdr3_aa: CASSQGGGTEAFF
d_call: TRBD2; j_call: TRBJ2-1; v_call: TRBV20-1; clone_size: many; cdr3_nt: TGCAGTGCTCCCCCGGCTAGCGGGGGGTTTAGCTCCTACAATGAGCAGTTCTTC; cdr3_aa: CSAPPASGGFSSYNEQFF
d_call: NA; j_call: TRBJ2-7; v_call: TRBV3-1; clone_size: many; cdr3_nt: TGTGCCAGCAGCCCATTCGGATATGACTACGAGCAGTACTTC; cdr3_aa: CASSPFGYDYEQYF
d_call: NA; j_call: TRBJ2-7; v_call: TRBV29-1; clone_size: many; cdr3_nt: TGCAGCGTTGAAGATCCCGGGAGCTCCTACGAGCAGTACTTC; cdr3_aa: CSVEDPGSSYEQYF
d_call: NA; j_call: TRBJ1-4; v_call: TRBV5-4; clone_size: many; cdr3_nt: TGTGCCAGCAGCTTGGAAGCAACTAATGAAAAACTGTTTTTT; cdr3_aa: CASSLEATNEKLFF
d_call: NA; j_call: TRBJ2-3; v_call: TRBV4-2; clone_size: many; cdr3_nt: TGTGCCAGCAGCCAAGATCAGTCAGCAGATACGCAGTATTTT; cdr3_aa: CASSQDQSADTQYF
d_call: NA; j_call: TRBJ2-3; v_call: TRBV7-2; clone_size: many; cdr3_nt: TGTGCCAGCAGCTTTGGGGCGGGGGCCGGGACAGATACGCAGTATTTT; cdr3_aa: CASSFGAGAGTDTQYF
d_call: NA; j_call: TRBJ2-1; v_call: TRBV24-1; clone_size: many; cdr3_nt: TGTGCCACCAGTGATTTGATCGGGGCCCCCAGGAATGAGCAGTTCTTC; cdr3_aa: CATSDLIGAPRNEQFF
d_call: NA; j_call: TRBJ1-6; v_call: TRBV20-1; clone_size: many; cdr3_nt: TGCAGTGCTAGAGATGGAGGGGAGGGGGTATATAATTCACCCCTCCACTTT; cdr3_aa: CSARDGGEGVYNSPLHF
d_call: NA; j_call: TRBJ2-7; v_call: TRBV6-5; clone_size: many; cdr3_nt: TGTGCCAGCAGTTACGGGGGGTACACCTACGAGCAGTACTTC; cdr3_aa: CASSYGGYTYEQYF
d_call: NA; j_call: TRBJ2-7; v_call: TRBV15; clone_size: many; cdr3_nt: TGTGCCACCAGCAGGCGGAAGACCGGGACGGACTCCTACGAGCAGTACTTC; cdr3_aa: CATSRRKTGTDSYEQYF
d_call: NA; j_call: TRBJ2-1; v_call: TRBV7-2; clone_size: many; cdr3_nt: TGTGCCAGCAGCTTAGGCGCTTCCTACAATGAGCAGTTCTTC; cdr3_aa: CASSLGASYNEQFF
d_call: TRBD1; j_call: TRBJ2-4; v_call: TRBV5-1; clone_size: many; cdr3_nt: TGCGCCAGCAGCGATGAACAGGGGAACATTCAGTACTTC; cdr3_aa: CASSDEQGNIQYF